This TCR beta chain came from a study of PD-1 blockade in classical Hodgkin lymphoma. A word on this clone: The target antigen is unknown.

Notes on the study in general: Exclusion was applied to patients who started nivolumab under 1 year after ASCT.

The patients all showed relapse after autologous stem cell transplantation, while their brentuximab vedotin exposure varied. TCRdb keeps only in-frame clones here, not all; method: immunoSEQ multiplex PCR. The repertoire includes roughly 40,000 clones, over 55% of them detected once, and less than 4% sits in the top ten. The length of the CDR3 is 20 residues. The rearrangement links TRBV12-2 to TRBJ1-3. TRBV12-2 is a documented pseudogene. This clonotype originated in a human donor with classical Hodgkin lymphoma. The sequencing here drew on peripheral blood mononuclear cells (PBMCs), taken at baseline. CDR3 in amino acids: CASRLAPPGRVVQGGNTIYF. CDR3 coding DNA: TGTGCAAGTCGCTTAGCACCGCCGGGACGGGTGGTCCAGGGCGGAAACACCATATATTTT.